This T cell receptor (beta chain) stems from a study of CD8+CD57+ T cells in acquired aplastic anemia. A few counts support this clonotype. The conserved phenylalanine or tryptophan normally closing the CDR3 is absent here, so this likely arose from a read error. The limits of the CDR3 on the DNA are not certain, so only TCRdb's listed CDR3 is given. The template for TCR beta VDJ and CDR3 sequence profiling was genomic DNA. TCRdb reprocessed the reads via MiXCR and lists one record per CDR3 protein. The repertoire consists of approximately 250,000 distinct CDR3 sequences, with 70% to 85% occurring once and the leading ten covering around 40%. CD8+CD57+ cell expansion had been shown by flow cytometry in patients chosen for sequencing. All patients had severe acquired aplastic anemia. This receptor was identified in a human donor with aplastic anemia. The source material was sorted CD4+, CD8+, or CD8+CD57+ T cells (not recorded which) from PBMCs.

The CDR3 protein is CASGFGGTDTQYFV. The chain links TRBV2 to TRBJ1-1; whether TRBD1, the table's D call, matches the DNA was not checked. The CDR3 is 14 amino acids in total, end residues counted. Germline V CDR1 and CDR2: SNHLY, FYNNEI.